These 27 T cell receptor beta chains originate from one sample sequenced in a study of CD4 T cells in relation to SARS-CoV-2 and coronaviruses. Their antigen targets remain unknown. Only in-frame clones appear in the TCRdb table, and some are missing; sequencing was by immunoSEQ multiplex PCR. The table shows about 21,000 clones, with about 80% occurring only once. Unexposed donor CD4+ T cells date from about 2011-2018, before the COVID-19 pandemic. After roughly ten days of culture, CD4+ T cells were isolated. Sequenced input: CD4+ T cells from PBMCs, cultured in vitro. The receptor source for this set is a human donor in good health.

The chain couples TRBV27 to TRBJ2-7, with D perhaps TRBD2 (6 bases). The germline V gene has CDR1 MNHEY and CDR2 SMNVEV (reference sequence). V was pared by 2 bases and J by 2 bases, with 13 bases between. This CDR3 comprises 15 residues. In DNA form, the CDR3 reads TGTGCCAGCAGTTTAGCGCCTAGCGAAACCTACGAGCAGTACTTC. Its translation: CASSLAPSETYEQYF.

The V call is TRBV15, the J call TRBJ1-4; D unresolved. Trimming took 5 bases from V and 4 from J, leaving 5 bases between them. Germline assignment: CDR1 LNHNV and CDR2 YYDKDF (reference sequence). This CDR3 has 12 amino acids. The CDR3 loop reads CATSWINEKLFF. Here the CDR3 DNA reads TGTGCCACCAGCTGGATTAATGAAAAACTGTTTTTT.

The V gene is TRBV5-1, the J gene TRBJ2-3, with D tentatively TRBD1 or TRBD2 (7 bases each). The germline V and J ends were trimmed by 0 bases and 6 bases, with 20 bases remaining between them. Germline V CDR1 and CDR2: SGHRS, YFSETQ. The CDR3 is 17 residues long. CDR3: CASSLEAGLGGRDTQYF. DNA of the CDR3: TGCGCCAGCAGCTTGGAGGCTGGACTAGGGGGCAGGGATACGCAGTATTTT.

The chain has TRBV27 and TRBJ2-7; the match to TRBD1 covers 7 bases. V was clipped by 6 bases and J by 2 bases; unmatched bases: 7. The CDR3 runs 14 residues. Germline V gives CDR1 MNHEY, CDR2 SMNVEV (reference sequence). Here the CDR3 reads CASRSRDSPYEQYF. The CDR3, as DNA: TGTGCCAGCAGGTCCCGGGACAGTCCCTACGAGCAGTACTTC.

In this sample, this clone turned up once. The chain links TRBV11-2 to TRBJ2-1, with 10 positions matching TRBD2. With V trimmed by 5 bases and J by 2 bases, 3 bases remained unmatched. CDR3 size: 15 residues. Germline loops: CDR1 SGHAT, CDR2 FQNNGV. This chain's CDR3 is CASSTLAGTYNEQFF. The CDR3 coding sequence is TGTGCCAGCAGCACACTAGCGGGGACCTACAATGAGCAGTTCTTC. Full variable domain (missing parts from reference TRBV11-2 and TRBJ2-1): EAGVAQSPRYKIIEKRQSVAFWCNPISGHATLYWYQQILGQGPKLLIQFQNNGVVDDSQLPKDRFSAERLKGVDSTLKIQPAKLEDSAVYLCASSTLAGTYNEQFFGPGTRLTVL.

The chain combines TRBV4-1 with TRBJ2-5, with TRBD2 matching 10 bases. CDR1 is MGHRA, CDR2 YSYEKL, per germline. V dropped 1 base and J dropped 3; count of bases not matched to a gene: 5. The CDR3 spans 16 residues. As DNA, the CDR3 is TGCGCCAGCAGCCAAGGTTCAAGCGGGAGGGAAGAGACCCAGTACTTC. Translation: CASSQGSSGREETQYF.

The gene calls are TRBV29-1 and TRBJ1-4, with D perhaps TRBD1 (6 bases). The CDR3 has 14 amino acids. Germline CDR1 is SQVTM and CDR2 is ANQGSEA. Trimming removed 4 bases from V and 4 bases from J, with 13 bases in between. CDR3 in DNA: TGCAGCGTTGCCCCGACAGGAATTAATGAAAAACTGTTTTTT. Amino acid sequence: CSVAPTGINEKLFF. Combining the CDR3 with reference TRBV29-1 and TRBJ1-4 gives the whole variable domain SAVISQKPSRDICQRGTSLTIQCQVDSQVTMMFWYRQQPGQSLTLIATANQGSEATYESGFVIDKFPISRPNLTFSTLTVSNMSPEDSSIYLCSVAPTGINEKLFFGSGTQLSVL.

The genes are TRBV6-1 and TRBJ2-1; 15 bases match TRBD2. J was trimmed by 7 bases and V by 3 bases; bases with no gene match: 7. This CDR3 has 17 residues. Germline V lookup: CDR1 MNHNS, CDR2 SASEGT. CDR3 sequence (DNA): TGTGCCAGCAGTGACGGGACTAGCGGGAGGTATAGTAATGAGCAGTTCTTC. Translation gives CASSDGTSGRYSNEQFF.

The J gene is TRBJ2-3, the V gene TRBV30; 13 bases fit TRBD2. With 3 bases clipped from V and 4 bases from J, the junction kept 19 bases outside the gene matches. The CDR3 extends over 20 amino acids. CDR1 and CDR2 from the germline V gene are GTSNPN and SVGIG (reference sequence). The DNA of the CDR3 is TGTGCCTGGAGGAAAATTACTAGCGGGAGGGCCCCCATGGTCTCAGATACGCAGTATTTT. This gives the protein CAWRKITSGRAPMVSDTQYF.

The chain combines TRBV6-4 with TRBJ2-1; D uncertain. The CDR3 spans 13 residues. Trimming stripped 3 bases from V and 3 bases from J, with 6 bases between. In germline, CDR1 is MRHNA, CDR2 SNTAGT. CDR3 residues: CASSENGYNEQFF. The CDR3 DNA is TGTGCCAGCAGTGAGAACGGCTACAATGAGCAGTTCTTC.

The chain employs TRBV5-6 and TRBJ2-3, with a weak D call TRBD1 (6 bases). This CDR3 is built from 13 residues. CDR1 is SGHDT, CDR2 YYEEEE, per germline. V was cut by 5 bases and J by 4 bases, with 11 bases left in between. The CDR3 nucleotides read TGTGCCAGCAGGCTACAGGGTTCAGATACGCAGTATTTT. The encoded protein is CASRLQGSDTQYF.

The V and J genes are TRBV19 and TRBJ2-3; D unresolved. Trimming took off 3 bases at V and 6 bases at J, with 13 bases between the two ends. The CDR3 spans 14 residues. CDR1 is LNHDA and CDR2 is SQIVND in the germline V gene (reference sequence). As DNA, the CDR3 is TGTGCCAGTAGTATGAATCCTCGGGCGGATACGCAGTATTTT. Its protein product is CASSMNPRADTQYF.

The chain joins TRBV5-1 to TRBJ2-1; no definite D call. Germline CDR1 SGHRS, CDR2 YFSETQ. The CDR3 is 15 amino acids. V was trimmed by 4 bases and J by 0 bases, leaving 11 bases between them. CDR3 sequence (DNA): TGCGCCAGCAGCGCAACAGCAAGCTCCTACAATGAGCAGTTCTTC. Translating it yields CASSATASSYNEQFF.

V gene TRBV5-1 combines with J gene TRBJ1-1, with D unclear. CDR1 is SGHRS, CDR2 YFSETQ, per germline. V lost 4 bases, J lost 2 bases, and 12 bases lay in between. The CDR3 runs 14 residues. The chain's CDR3 is CASSPTDPNTEAFF. The CDR3 DNA sequence: TGCGCCAGCAGCCCAACAGACCCCAACACTGAAGCTTTCTTT.

This clone was observed a handful of times. This sequence joins TRBV2 and TRBJ2-2; D not certain. The CDR3 totals 13 residues. V dropped 2 bases and J dropped 3 bases, with 4 bases sitting between them. Germline values: CDR1 SNHLY, CDR2 FYNNEI. CDR3 nucleotide sequence: TGTGCCAGCAGTGAATCCTACACCGGGGAGCTGTTTTTT. Translated: CASSESYTGELFF.

In its sample, this clone was seen a few times. This chain uses TRBV7-9 with TRBJ2-1, with D perhaps TRBD2 (5 bases). Trimming removed 5 bases from V and 6 bases from J, with 14 bases in between. The germline CDR1 and CDR2 sequences are SEHNR and FQNEAQ (reference sequence). This CDR3 spans 14 amino acids. This CDR3 reads CASSEAGGGNEQFF. CDR3 nucleotides: TGTGCCAGCAGCGAAGCCGGAGGAGGCAATGAGCAGTTCTTC.

This rearrangement joins TRBV20-1 to TRBJ2-1, with D maybe TRBD1 (5 bases). CDR1 and CDR2 (germline): DFQATT, SNEGSKA (reference sequence). Trimming removed 3 bases from V and 3 bases from J, with 18 bases in between. This CDR3 has 16 amino acids. The CDR3 nucleotides are TGCAGTGCTAGTCCCGGGTTGGGGCGGTACTACAATGAGCAGTTCTTC. As protein: CSASPGLGRYYNEQFF.

This clone was seen a handful of times. The rearrangement links TRBV2 to TRBJ1-2; no definite D call. Trimming took 2 bases from V and 1 from J, leaving 8 bases between them. CDR3 length: 14 amino acids. Per the germline V gene, CDR1 is SNHLY and CDR2 is FYNNEI. The CDR3 DNA reads as TGTGCCAGCAGTGAACCTAGGAGTAACTATGGCTACACCTTC. Encoded protein: CASSEPRSNYGYTF.

The rearrangement links TRBV7-3 to TRBJ1-1; D call uncertain. The CDR3 totals 15 residues. V lost 6 bases and J 2 bases, leaving 16 bases between the germline ends. Germline V gives CDR1 SGHTA, CDR2 FQGTGA. The CDR3 reads CASSFGLTVNTEAFF. In DNA, the CDR3 is TGTGCCAGCAGTTTTGGCTTGACCGTAAACACTGAAGCTTTCTTT.

By its share, this clone is large (0.1 to 1%). The same CDR3 can be traced to other DNA sequences in this sample. The V and J genes are TRBV11-2 and TRBJ2-7; 7 bases map to TRBD2. The CDR3 consists of 15 residues. Germline CDR1 is SGHAT and CDR2 is FQNNGV. The J segment lost 1 base and the V segment lost 0 bases, leaving 3 bases of the junction unmatched. The CDR3 sequence: CASSLEGRGSYEQYF. The DNA for the CDR3 is TGTGCCAGCAGCTTAGAGGGGAGGGGATCCTACGAGCAGTACTTC.

This chain connects TRBV5-1 to TRBJ2-1, with 8 bases lining up with TRBD1. Germline values: CDR1 SGHRS, CDR2 YFSETQ. The CDR3 is 14 amino acids. V lost 4 bases, J lost 9 bases, and 9 bases stayed unmatched. The CDR3 spells CASSTDRGQGEQFF. The CDR3 nucleotides read TGCGCCAGCAGCACCGACAGGGGTCAGGGTGAGCAGTTCTTC.

The chain recombines TRBV6-1 with TRBJ1-5, with D uncertain. V lost 3 bases and J 4 bases, leaving 13 bases between the germline ends. The germline gives CDR1 MNHNS, CDR2 SASEGT. The CDR3 covers 15 residues. Here the CDR3 reads CASSEEPAGNQPQHF. In DNA, the CDR3 is TGTGCCAGCAGTGAGGAGCCCGCCGGTAATCAGCCCCAGCATTTT.

CDR3 DNA: TGCGCCAGCAGCTTGGTGTCCGGGGGCGAGGGCGAGCAGTACTTC. Residues: CASSLVSGGEGEQYF. This chain uses TRBV5-1 with TRBJ2-7; D could derive from TRBD1 or TRBD2 (6 bases each). The length of the CDR3 is 15 residues. CDR1 and CDR2 from the germline V gene are SGHRS and YFSETQ. Trimming took off 0 bases at V and 6 bases at J, with 16 bases between the two ends.

The rearrangement uses TRBV27 and TRBJ2-5; D gene unclear. Germline CDR1 reads MNHEY; CDR2 reads SMNVEV (reference sequence). The CDR3 contains 13 residues. V was pared by 4 bases and J by 6 bases, with 12 bases between. CDR3 nucleotides: TGTGCCAGCAGTTGGGCAGGCACCCAGACCCAGTACTTC. It translates to CASSWAGTQTQYF.

The rearrangement joins TRBV28 to TRBJ1-1, with D tentatively TRBD1 (6 bases). Trimming stripped 4 bases from V and 0 bases from J, with 21 bases between. Germline V CDR1 and CDR2: MDHEN, SYDVKM. The CDR3 runs 18 residues. CDR3 amino acids: CASSSLQGVVYMNTEAFF. In DNA, the CDR3 is TGTGCCAGCAGTTCGCTACAGGGTGTTGTATATATGAACACTGAAGCTTTCTTT.

CDR3 DNA sequence: TGCAGTGCTAAATCAGCGGAGACCCAGTACTTC. This translates into CSAKSAETQYF. The chain is built from TRBV20-1 and TRBJ2-5; D remains ambiguous. Trimming cost V 4 bases and J 5 bases, with 8 bases left between them. Germline values: CDR1 DFQATT, CDR2 SNEGSKA (reference sequence). CDR3 length equals 11 residues.

This clone was found once. The V and J genes are TRBV19 and TRBJ2-4; D remains ambiguous. The CDR3 length is 13 residues. Per the germline V gene, CDR1 is LNHDA and CDR2 is SQIVND (reference sequence). Trimming pared 3 bases from V and 6 bases from J, leaving 9 bases between. CDR3 sequence: CASSIDWGNIQYF. In DNA form, the CDR3 reads TGTGCCAGTAGTATCGATTGGGGAAACATTCAGTACTTC.